This TCR beta chain is drawn from a study of T-cell memory formation after mild COVID-19. Looking at the study overall: The two donors had largely donor-specific TCR clusters. Study observations and caveats: Among clones peaking at day 37 in the second wave, SARS-CoV-2 specificity remained unconfirmed.

The trim removed 2 bases at V and 3 bases at J, leaving 2 bases unmatched. This CDR3 contains 14 residues. Germline-derived CDR1 and CDR2 are ENHRY and SYGVKD. In regard to this clonotype: What it recognizes is unknown.

Using its own MiXCR run on the 5' RACE reads, TCRdb lists one record per CDR3 protein. This table has 350,000 to 450,000 distinct CDR3 sequences, around 15% appearing once. The TCR sequence derives from a man aged 18 to 30 who had mild COVID-19 (a few samples of this study predate the infection). Cell type and time point are not known. Sequenced material: PBMCs or a T cell subset sorted from them (not recorded which). This chain uses TRBV10-3 with TRBJ2-3, with TRBD1 identical over 7 bases. CDR3 sequence: CAISEKQGTDTQYF. CDR3 DNA: TGTGCCATCAGTGAGAAACAGGGGACAGATACGCAGTATTTT.